These T cell receptor beta chains were read from a single sample in a study of blood T cells in healthy people across ages. TCRdb called the 5' RACE reads again in MiXCR, with one record for every CDR3 protein. This table has about 800,000 distinct CDR3 sequences, 20% to 25% appearing once. These data were also reused for a study on T cells of mothers and their children.

What was sequenced was blood. These receptor sequences come from a boy under 18 in good health. CDR3s include the opening cysteine and the closing phenylalanine or tryptophan. A D gene is named only where the DNA matches it firmly. Some rows have no size entry. The others give once, few or many, or a class for an expanded clone.

D	V	size	J	CDR3
NA	TRBV5-1	few	TRBJ1-6	CASREMTVEPLHF
NA	TRBV9	NA	TRBJ2-5	CASSTTGLRETQYF
TRBD1	TRBV7-8	few	TRBJ2-5	CASSFTSGTGSRETQYF
NA	TRBV7-2	NA	NA	CASSLVRIGEQFF
NA	TRBV12-3/TRBV12-4	many	TRBJ2-4	CASKGGAKNIQYF
NA	TRBV7-6	NA	TRBJ2-5	CASSPLFGGGGETQYF
NA	TRBV27	NA	TRBJ2-2	CASSFIVGSNTGELFF
NA	TRBV6-1	NA	TRBJ1-1	CASSGRENTEAFF
NA	TRBV28	NA	TRBJ1-5	CASTLPGPGDQPQHF
NA	TRBV28	NA	NA	CASTSSVFGEQYF
TRBD2	TRBV5-5	NA	TRBJ2-7	CASSSGSSGRSYEQYF
NA	TRBV20-1	NA	TRBJ2-7	CSARPLLRRDEQYF
TRBD1	TRBV11-1	few	TRBJ2-3	CASSEQGVVTDTQYF
NA	TRBV3-1	NA	TRBJ2-5	CASSRGGPEETQYF
NA	TRBV5-1	NA	TRBJ2-1	CASSPDAFGYNEQFF
TRBD2	TRBV9	few	TRBJ2-5	CASSVFGLAGSGETQYF